This TCR beta chain originates from a study of blood T cell repertoires in COVID-19 (dated by TCRdb to about 2020). Background on the whole study: Samples covering the acute and convalescent phases of COVID-19 were provided by collaborators in the United States, Italy and Spain. The material from the prospective study consisted of cDNA or gDNA derived from T cells, B-cell-depleted T cells, or PBMCs. Subjects who had been exposed to COVID-19, were actively infected with it, or had recovered from it provided the deeply sampled blood TCRbeta repertoires that made up the dataset. A freely available public database, intended as a resource for researchers studying the immune response to SARS-CoV-2, is where the repertoires were released. Samples were obtained from the ongoing ImmuneRACE study (first 160 participants) and from over 1,000 subjects provided by 6 global collaborators. A de-identified subject ID, COVID-19 status, age in years and sex were almost always included in the sample metadata. Where available, HLA class I and class II types were obtained from metadata supplied by the sample provider rather than from assay-based typing. General study outcomes and caveats: The quantity of clinical and demographic metadata differed by source and by participant and was supplied without curation.

Inclusive of the bounding cysteine and phenylalanine, the CDR3 is 16 residues long. The CDR3 DNA has 48 bases and is translated from base 1. V is shortened by 1 base, J by 2 bases, and the region joining them spans 13 bases. From a lookup of the germline V gene, CDR1 and CDR2 are SGHAT and FQNNGV. TCRbeta CDR3 regions were amplified from genomic DNA using the immunoSEQ Assay, a bias-controlled multiplex PCR. On the study's bioinformatics: The number of nucleated cells in each sample was estimated by amplification of reference gene primers within the assay. To quantify the absolute abundance of each unique TCRbeta CDR3 rearrangement, sequence reads were collapsed and filtered. Productive Simpson clonality was computed per sample as the square root of Simpson's diversity index over productive rearrangements. What TCRdb holds here is the immuneACCESS table cut down to in-frame rearrangements. Part of the clones is not present; checked against another copy, under half of the missing clones reflect an unresolved V gene, and the others are unexplained. V and J calls and clone size follow that table, whereas D and trimming were derived from the DNA. This sample gives some 97,000 clones in total; approximately 92% of them show up just once. In total, the top ten clones hold around 6% of the sample.

Collaborating institutions collected whole blood in K2EDTA tubes following their own protocols. Collaborator samples were shipped for TCRbeta analysis as frozen whole blood, isolated PBMCs, or DNA extracted from either sample type. This clone was detected only once. Which antigen it targets is not known. No clone much larger than this one lies a single base away; base qualities are absent. Recombination linked TRBV11-2 to TRBJ2-3; the D region possibly corresponds to TRBD2 (5 bases align). The sample consisted of peripheral blood. The origin of this receptor is a man aged 65-85 years with acute or convalescent COVID-19. The CDR3 reads as follows: CASSLGADSFTDTQYF. The nucleotides read TGTGCCAGCAGCTTAGGCGCGGACTCATTCACAGATACGCAGTATTTT.